The 30 T cell receptor beta chains presented below share a single source sample, sequenced in a study of tissue T cells after allogeneic stem cell transplantation. TCRdb keeps only in-frame clones here, not all; method: immunoSEQ multiplex PCR. This table holds approximately 45,000 clones, over 85% found once. Sequencing used blood, obtained before transplantation. The source of these receptors is a woman aged 35-75 years who later had graft-versus-host disease after an allogeneic stem cell transplant.

The chain links TRBV15 to TRBJ1-3; D unclear. Germline CDR1 reads LNHNV; CDR2 reads YYDKDF (reference sequence). Trimming removed 0 bases from V and 4 bases from J, with 7 bases in between. CDR3 size: 14 residues. As DNA, the CDR3 is TGTGCCACCAGCAGAGATACCTCGGGAAACACCATATATTTT. Protein product: CATSRDTSGNTIYF.

V is TRBV5-6 and J is TRBJ1-2; D call uncertain. The germline gives CDR1 SGHDT, CDR2 YYEEEE. V shed 2 bases and J shed 5 bases, with 7 bases lying between them. The CDR3 totals 12 residues. CDR3 DNA: TGTGCCAGCAGCTTCACGTCTTATGGCTACACCTTC. It translates to CASSFTSYGYTF.

V and J are TRBV3-1 (or the pseudogene TRBV3-2) and TRBJ2-3, with TRBD2 matching over 11 bases. This CDR3 is 16 amino acids long. The trim removed 4 bases at V and 6 bases at J, leaving 9 bases unmatched. Germline values: CDR1 LGHDT, CDR2 YNNKEL (reference sequence). The DNA of the CDR3 is TGTGCCAGCAGCCGAACTAGCGGGAGAGACATCGATACGCAGTATTTT. Its translation is CASSRTSGRDIDTQYF.

This chain joins TRBV19 and TRBJ1-2, with D maybe TRBD1 (6 bases). Between the trimmed V and J ends, which lost 10 bases and 6 bases, there was a span of 21 bases. Germline V gene sequence: CDR1 LNHDA, CDR2 SQIVND (reference sequence). This CDR3 spans 14 amino acids. The CDR3 nucleotides are TGTGCCACCGGTCTCGCACCGGCAGGGGATGGCTACACCTTC. This codes for CATGLAPAGDGYTF.

This sequence joins TRBV4-3 and TRBJ1-1, with TRBD1 matching 7 bases. The CDR3 extends over 19 amino acids. The V gene end was trimmed by 4 bases and the J gene end by 0 bases; junction bases not matched to a gene: 17. CDR1 and CDR2 from the germline V gene are LGHNA and YSLEER. This CDR3 reads CASSPTPLVRGELNTEAFF. CDR3 DNA: TGCGCCAGCAGCCCGACCCCACTTGTCAGGGGGGAGCTGAACACTGAAGCTTTCTTT.

The gene calls are TRBV19 and TRBJ1-3, with 7 positions matching TRBD1. Germline V lookup: CDR1 LNHDA, CDR2 SQIVND (reference sequence). This CDR3 spans 15 amino acids. The CDR3 here is CRPSGLQGPGNTIYF. The CDR3 bases are TGTCGGCCCTCTGGGTTACAGGGGCCTGGAAACACCATATATTTT. Drawing the rest from reference TRBV19 and TRBJ1-3, the complete variable domain is DGGITQSPKYLFRKEGQNVTLSCEQNLNHDAMYWYRQDPGQGLRLIYYSQIVNDFQKGDIAEGYSVSREKKESFPLTVTSAQKNPTAFYLCRPSGLQGPGNTIYFGEGSWLTVV.

V gene TRBV20-1 combines with J gene TRBJ1-5; no definite D call. The CDR3 runs 14 residues. The germline gives CDR1 DFQATT, CDR2 SNEGSKA (reference sequence). Trimming pared 3 bases from V and 4 bases from J, leaving 13 bases between. CDR3 residues: CSASSGPRNQPQHF. CDR3 nucleotide sequence: TGCAGTGCTAGTTCTGGGCCGCGAAATCAGCCCCAGCATTTT.

The V call is TRBV30, the J call TRBJ1-4; 7 positions agree with TRBD1. CDR3 length: 14 residues. Germline assignment: CDR1 GTSNPN and CDR2 SVGIG (reference sequence). Trimming removed 5 bases from V and 5 bases from J; junction bases left unmatched: 8. CDR3 residues: CAWGGGQRNEKLFF. CDR3 coding DNA: TGTGCCTGGGGTGGGGGACAGCGGAATGAAAAACTGTTTTTT.

The chain employs TRBV4-1 and TRBJ1-1; TRBD1 matches 7 bases. This CDR3 spans 18 amino acids. V lost 1 base to trimming and J lost 2 bases; unmatched junction nucleotides: 13. Looked up from germline, CDR1 is MGHRA and CDR2 is YSYEKL. The CDR3 region is CASSQGGRGRGINTEAFF. CDR3 nucleotides: TGCGCCAGCAGCCAAGGAGGAAGGGGGCGCGGTATTAACACTGAAGCTTTCTTT.

The chain joins TRBV6-5 to TRBJ2-5; 9 bases are a match to TRBD2. This CDR3 has 15 amino acids. Germline CDR1 reads MNHEY; CDR2 reads SVGAGI. V trimming: 6 bases; J trimming: 5 bases; junction bases outside the gene matches: 10. CDR3 in DNA: TGTGCCAGCAGGGGGGATAGCGGGAGAACCGAGACCCAGTACTTC. This translates into CASRGDSGRTETQYF.

The V call is TRBV3-1 (or the pseudogene TRBV3-2), the J call TRBJ1-5, with D perhaps TRBD1 (5 bases). Trimming cost V 6 bases and J 3 bases, with 12 bases left between them. CDR1 and CDR2 from the germline V gene are LGHDT and YNNKEL (reference sequence). The CDR3 has 14 residues. CDR3 sequence reads: CASSPRVNNQPQHF. The DNA for the CDR3 is TGTGCCAGCAGTCCCAGGGTTAACAATCAGCCCCAGCATTTT.

The genes are TRBV7-2 and TRBJ2-5; TRBD2 matches 7 bases. J gave up 4 bases and V 3 bases, and 5 bases lay outside the gene matches. The V gene's germline CDR1 is SGHTA and CDR2 FQGNSA. The CDR3 covers 14 residues. CDR3 coding DNA: TGTGCCAGCAGCTTGATATCTAGCGGAGAGACCCAGTACTTC. This gives the protein CASSLISSGETQYF. The full variable domain, completed using reference TRBV7-2 and TRBJ2-5, is GAGVSQSPSNKVTEKGKDVELRCDPISGHTALYWYRQSLGQGLEFLIYFQGNSAPDKSGLPSDRFSAERTGGSVSTLTIQRTQQEDSAVYLCASSLISSGETQYFGPGTRLLVL.

The CDR3 bases are TGCGCCAGCAGCCAAGATCGACTAGCGGGCACCGGGGAGCTGTTTTTT. The encoded protein is CASSQDRLAGTGELFF. This chain connects TRBV4-1 to TRBJ2-2; TRBD2 agrees at 10 bases. V was pared by 0 bases and J by 4 bases, with 2 bases of the junction left unmatched. The CDR3 extends over 16 amino acids. Germline CDR1 reads MGHRA; CDR2 reads YSYEKL.

CDR3 in amino acids: CASSLVAGGSYNEQFF. The CDR3 DNA sequence: TGTGCCAGCAGCTTAGTCGCGGGGGGCAGCTACAATGAGCAGTTCTTC. V is TRBV7-6 and J is TRBJ2-1, with 8 bases matching TRBD2. Trimming took 1 base from V and 3 from J; bases not matched to a gene: 5. This CDR3 comprises 16 residues. Germline V gene data show CDR1 as SGHVS and CDR2 as FNYEAQ.

This rearrangement joins TRBV6-5 to TRBJ2-2; TRBD1 matches at 8 bases. Trimming cost V 5 bases and J 3 bases; bases outside gene matches: 5. The CDR3 has 15 residues. The germline V gene encodes CDR1 MNHEY and CDR2 SVGAGI. CDR3 nucleotides: TGTGCCAGCAGTCCGGACAGGGCGTACACCGGGGAGCTGTTTTTT. Amino acids: CASSPDRAYTGELFF.

The J gene is TRBJ1-1, the V gene TRBV30, with TRBD1 matching 10 bases. The CDR3 has 12 residues. Germline CDR1 reads GTSNPN; CDR2 reads SVGIG (reference sequence). V lost 6 bases and J lost 7; bases outside the gene matches: 5. CDR3 DNA sequence: TGTGCCTGTGACAGGGGGCCAGGTGAAGCTTTCTTT. Translating it yields CACDRGPGEAFF.

This clone is a singleton in its sample. The V gene is TRBV5-1, the J gene TRBJ2-3; D perhaps matches TRBD1 (6 bases). The germline gives CDR1 SGHRS, CDR2 YFSETQ. With 4 bases removed from V and 1 base from J, the gap between germline ends came to 10 bases. The CDR3 consists of 14 residues. The CDR3 loop reads CASSLQGRTDTQYF. CDR3 DNA sequence: TGCGCCAGCAGCCTACAGGGCCGCACAGATACGCAGTATTTT.

J is TRBJ1-3 and V is TRBV2; perhaps TRBD1 as D (5 bases). CDR1 and CDR2 (germline): SNHLY, FYNNEI. The CDR3 is 15 residues long. Trimming took 2 bases from V and 2 from J, leaving 10 bases between them. CDR3 region: CASSEMGGAGNTIYF. Written as DNA, the CDR3 is TGTGCCAGCAGTGAAATGGGGGGGGCTGGAAACACCATATATTTT.

V gene TRBV7-2 combines with J gene TRBJ1-4, with 10 bases aligning to TRBD1. Trimming cost V 5 bases and J 5 bases; bases outside gene matches: 5. Germline CDR1 SGHTA, CDR2 FQGNSA. The CDR3 is 15 amino acids. The DNA for the CDR3 is TGTGCCAGCAGCCCAAAGACAGGGGGCAATGAAAAACTGTTTTTT. Amino acids: CASSPKTGGNEKLFF.

The gene calls are TRBV6-5 and TRBJ2-5; no firm D call. Germline CDR1 reads MNHEY; CDR2 reads SVGAGI. V lost 3 bases and J 5 bases, leaving 16 bases between the germline ends. The length of the CDR3 is 15 residues. The CDR3: CASSYGWSKSETQYF. The CDR3 DNA sequence: TGTGCCAGCAGTTATGGATGGTCGAAATCCGAGACCCAGTACTTC.

The chain has TRBV12-3 or TRBV12-4 and TRBJ2-3; a weak D match, TRBD2 (5 bases). The CDR3 has 13 residues. Trimming stripped 8 bases from V and 7 bases from J, with 16 bases between. The CDR3 sequence: CASATYSGNTQYF. The CDR3 region has the DNA TGTGCCAGCGCCACCTACTCCGGGAATACGCAGTATTTT.

The chain links TRBV7-3 to TRBJ1-1; tentative D call: TRBD1 (5 bases). Germline loops: CDR1 SGHTA, CDR2 FQGTGA. The CDR3 loop spans 14 amino acids. Trimming pared 6 bases from V and 2 bases from J, leaving 13 bases between. CDR3 loop: CASRTGTGNTEAFF. The CDR3 DNA follows: TGTGCCAGCAGGACCGGGACGGGCAACACTGAAGCTTTCTTT.

This chain links TRBV27 with TRBJ2-1; 7 bases map to TRBD2. Germline V gene sequence: CDR1 MNHEY, CDR2 SMNVEV (reference sequence). V dropped 5 bases and J dropped 0; count of bases not matched to a gene: 1. CDR3 length: 14 residues. The CDR3 nucleotides are TGTGCCAGCAGTCTAGCGGACTCCTACAATGAGCAGTTCTTC. Its protein product is CASSLADSYNEQFF.

This clone showed up just once. This rearrangement joins TRBV28 to TRBJ1-6; no clear D. The CDR3 extends over 10 amino acids. Looked up from germline, CDR1 is MDHEN and CDR2 is SYDVKM. V was trimmed by 8 bases and J by 8 bases, leaving 4 bases between them. CDR3 protein: CASGDSPLHF. In DNA, the CDR3 is TGTGCCAGCGGTGATTCACCCCTCCACTTT.

This rearrangement joins TRBV7-8 to TRBJ1-1; D is unresolved. Germline CDR1 is SGHVS and CDR2 is FQNEAQ. V was shortened by 1 base and J by 4 bases, with 7 bases between the two germline ends. CDR3 length: 13 residues. The CDR3 loop reads CASSLGGGTEAFF. CDR3 bases: TGTGCCAGCAGCTTAGGGGGAGGCACTGAAGCTTTCTTT.

The chain is built from TRBV5-6 and TRBJ2-5, with 12 bases matching TRBD1. Losses at the gene ends were 3 bases for V and 6 bases for J; bases not matched to a gene: 3. The CDR3 is 14 amino acids. CDR1 SGHDT and CDR2 YYEEEE come from the germline V gene. The CDR3 nucleotides read TGTGCCAGCAGCTGGGGACAGGGGGCGAAGACCCAGTACTTC. Its protein product is CASSWGQGAKTQYF.

This chain uses TRBV2 with TRBJ1-1, with D unclear. Germline V CDR1 and CDR2: SNHLY, FYNNEI. Trimming left V 7 bases short and J 4 bases short, with 7 bases between. CDR3 length: 11 amino acids. CDR3 DNA: TGTGCCAGCATCTCTAGCACTGAAGCTTTCTTT. It yields the protein CASISSTEAFF.

The chain is built from TRBV24-1 and TRBJ2-5; 7 bases are a match to TRBD1. Losses at the gene ends were 3 bases for V and 5 bases for J; bases not matched to a gene: 14. CDR3 size: 17 residues. The germline CDR1 and CDR2 sequences are KGHDR and SFDVKD. The CDR3 region is CATSDLTGTEGWETQYF. CDR3 DNA sequence: TGTGCCACCAGTGATCTAACCGGGACAGAAGGGTGGGAGACCCAGTACTTC.

This rearrangement joins TRBV19 to TRBJ1-2, with TRBD1 matching over 9 bases. This CDR3 is built from 12 residues. Looked up from germline, CDR1 is LNHDA and CDR2 is SQIVND (reference sequence). Trimming removed 7 bases from V and 4 bases from J; junction bases left unmatched: 1. The CDR3 bases are TGTGCCAGTAAGACAGGGGGCTATGGCTACACCTTC. Its protein is CASKTGGYGYTF.

J is TRBJ2-7 and V is TRBV19; D not certain. Germline V lookup: CDR1 LNHDA, CDR2 SQIVND (reference sequence). This CDR3 has 15 amino acids. The V end lost 5 bases, the J end lost 6 bases, and 20 bases lay between the germline ends. For the CDR3, the DNA is TGTGCCAGTAGTGCATTTTGGGGAAGCCTAGGCGAGCAGTACTTC. Translating gives CASSAFWGSLGEQYF. Variable domain in full (rest from reference TRBV19 and TRBJ2-7): DGGITQSPKYLFRKEGQNVTLSCEQNLNHDAMYWYRQDPGQGLRLIYYSQIVNDFQKGDIAEGYSVSREKKESFPLTVTSAQKNPTAFYLCASSAFWGSLGEQYFGPGTRLTVT.